A single sample is the source of the 8 T cell receptor beta chains below, sequenced in a study of T-cell memory formation after mild COVID-19. TCRdb re-derived calls from the 5' RACE reads in MiXCR, one entry per CDR3 protein. This table has 540,000 or so distinct CDR3 sequences, 20% appearing once. The specimen was PBMCs or a T cell subset sorted from them (not recorded which). The receptors were gathered from an adult woman who had mild COVID-19 (a few samples of this study predate the infection). Cell type and time point are not known.

This clonotype came up many times. The chain has TRBV4-1 and TRBJ2-1, with TRBD2 matching 7 bases. The CDR3 spans 15 residues. Germline V gene data show CDR1 as MGHRA and CDR2 as YSYEKL. The ends lost 0 bases at V and 10 bases at J; junction bases unmatched: 9. The CDR3 nucleotides read TGCGCCAGCAGCCAAGAAACGGGGGGAATAAGGGAGCAGTTCTTC. As protein: CASSQETGGIREQFF.

This clonotype was observed many times. The chain uses TRBV29-1 and TRBJ2-7, with D possibly matching TRBD2 (6 bases). Trimming shortened V by 4 bases and J by 5 bases, and 15 bases separated the two germline ends. The CDR3 consists of 13 residues. Germline CDR1 SQVTM, CDR2 ANQGSEA. CDR3 bases: TGCAGCGTTGGAAAGTCGGTAGCGGACGAGCAGTACTTC. It is translated as CSVGKSVADEQYF.

The genes are TRBV7-9 and TRBJ2-3, with 8 bases fitting TRBD1. CDR1 and CDR2 (germline): SEHNR, FQNEAQ (reference sequence). J was trimmed by 0 bases and V by 6 bases; bases with no gene match: 8. The CDR3 has 16 amino acids. The CDR3 DNA is TGTGCCAGCAGGCCACTACAGGGGGGAAGCACAGATACGCAGTATTTT. Protein product: CASRPLQGGSTDTQYF.

This clonotype was seen a few times. The rearrangement uses TRBV5-1 and TRBJ1-5; D unresolved. CDR1 is SGHRS, CDR2 YFSETQ, per germline. V was trimmed by 5 bases and J by 3 bases, leaving 9 bases between them. The CDR3 has 13 amino acids. This CDR3 is CASRWADNQPQHF. CDR3 coding DNA: TGCGCCAGCAGATGGGCCGACAATCAGCCCCAGCATTTT.

About this clonotype: A junction end diverges from the germline sequence, so it may reflect a read error. This chain joins TRBV9 and TRBJ1-1; D ambiguous. From germline, CDR1 is SGDLS and CDR2 YYNGEE. CDR3 size: 13 residues. CDR3 sequence: CASSVEVNSEAFF. The CDR3 DNA follows: TGTGCCAGCAGCGTAGAAGTTAACAGTGAAGCTTTCTTT.

The V and J genes are TRBV11-2 and TRBJ2-5; 9 bases line up with TRBD2. The V gene's germline CDR1 is SGHAT and CDR2 FQNNGV. Unmatched junction bases numbered 4, after V lost 1 base and J lost 7 bases. The CDR3 is 14 residues long. CDR3 region: CASSLASGVGTQYF. The CDR3 DNA reads TGTGCCAGCAGCTTAGCTAGCGGGGTGGGGACCCAGTACTTC.

A few counts support this clonotype. Here the CDR3 reads CSASLGGPLNNEQFF. In DNA form, the CDR3 reads TGCAGTGCTAGCCTCGGAGGGCCCTTGAACAATGAGCAGTTCTTC. This chain uses TRBV20-1 with TRBJ2-1; tentatively, D is TRBD2 (6 bases). Trimming took off 3 bases at V and 5 bases at J, with 17 bases between the two ends. The CDR3 runs 15 residues. The germline CDR1 and CDR2 sequences are DFQATT and SNEGSKA (reference sequence).

The CDR3 reads CASSQDPARASPNPYEQYF. CDR3 DNA sequence: TGTGCCAGCAGCCAAGATCCGGCCAGGGCCTCCCCCAATCCCTACGAGCAGTACTTC. V and J are TRBV3-1 and TRBJ2-7, with D tentatively TRBD1 (5 bases). V was cut by 0 bases and J by 2 bases, with 23 bases left in between. From germline, CDR1 is LGHDT and CDR2 YNNKEL (reference sequence). This CDR3 contains 19 residues.